This TCR beta chain was sequenced in a study of T cells in Graves' hyperthyroidism and ophthalmopathy. Study-level findings and limits: Blood samples included most of the expanded thyroid clonotypes exceeding 0.001. The model forecast ophthalmopathy, anticipating it by a median roughly 6.3 months before onset.

J was trimmed by 6 bases and V by 7 bases; bases with no gene match: 9. Germline V gene lookup returns CDR1 MNHNY and CDR2 SVGAGI (reference sequence). CDR3 length: 13 residues. Duration under 3 months, a NOSPECS grade of at least 4, and a Clinical Activity Score of at least 3 characterized the ophthalmopathy patients. Patients having uncontrolled infection, another autoimmune disease, pregnancy or lactation were not included. This clonotype was detected ten times or more. What it binds is not known. TCR beta CDR3 regions were amplified from RNA transcripts. HTBI primers were the set used in a first-round RT-PCR of the TCR CDR3. In TCRdb, the multiplex PCR reads were re-called with MiXCR into one record per CDR3 protein. The table records 50,000 to 55,000 distinct CDR3 sequences, roughly half of them present only once.

V and J are TRBV6-6 and TRBJ2-7, with 7 nucleotides matching TRBD1. The sequenced sample was blood. The source of this sequence is a woman aged 50 to 60 with Graves' ophthalmopathy. The CDR3 here is CASKDEGAVEQYF. The CDR3 DNA follows: TGTGCCAGCAAAGACGAGGGGGCCGTCGAGCAGTACTTC.